The clone carrying this TCR beta chain was picked up a small number of times. This record comes from a study of Graves' ophthalmopathy and Graves' hyperthyroidism. The CDR3 length is 15 residues. With 1 base clipped from V and 6 bases from J, the junction kept 6 bases outside the gene matches. In germline, CDR1 is SGHTA, CDR2 FQGNSA. RNA transcripts provided the template for amplifying TCR beta CDR3 regions. The workflow started with a first-round RT-PCR run with HTBI primers and then moved on to a second-round multiplex PCR. TCRdb used MiXCR to reprocess the multiplex PCR reads, holding one entry per CDR3 protein. In the table there are roughly 410,000 distinct CDR3 sequences, over 15% of which are singletons.

The chain uses TRBV7-2 and TRBJ2-7, with 10 bases identical to TRBD2. The clonotype originates from a woman aged 18-29 years with stable Graves' hyperthyroidism. The sample was peripheral blood. The CDR3 protein is CASSLGLAGVLEQYF. For the CDR3, the DNA is TGTGCCAGCAGCTTAGGGCTAGCGGGGGTGCTCGAGCAGTACTTC.